This TCR beta chain was found in a study of siplizumab effects on memory and regulatory T cells (dated by TCRdb to the late 2010s). Study-wide context: The effect of the anti-CD2 antibody siplizumab on alloreactive T-cell subsets was examined in allogeneic mixed lymphocyte reactions constructed from human PBMCs. General findings and caveats noted by the study authors: Sequences below about 10^-5 frequency were poorly captured, so only a minor fraction of alloreactive clones could be mapped to unstimulated subsets. For roughly 75-95% of proliferating CD4+ or CD8+ clones, no naive or memory phenotype could be assigned. The cumulative frequency of alloreactive sequences that could be traced back to unstimulated CD4+ memory T cells was significantly reduced by siplizumab. Of the alloreactive CD4+ clones that could be mapped, the Treg-derived share averaged 68.8% with siplizumab compared with 25% to 30% in control reactions. Compared with memory T cells, unstimulated naive T cells appeared more diverse, and naive cells seemed to make a substantial contribution to the alloresponse. No functional confirmation was obtained for the suppressive function of proliferating Tregs from siplizumab cultures.

Library prep was done by the immunoSEQ multiplex PCR assay. Each sample had 85,000 to 100,000 TCR templates assayed by the deep sequencing platform. Genomic DNA extracted from sorted T cells was used for TCRbeta CDR3 sequencing. Per the source publication's procedure: Clonal analysis of TCRbeta CDR3 data was done in the R programming language. Comparing unstimulated samples against CFSE-low samples taken after the reaction was how alloreactive CD4+ and CD8+ clones were defined. Regulatory or non-regulatory origin of alloreactive CD4+ clones was assigned by matching sequences to the sorted unstimulated Treg and non-Treg repertoires. TCRdb retrieved this table from immuneACCESS and kept in-frame rearrangements only. Not all clones are present; in checked studies, unresolved V genes account for under half, and no reason is known for the remainder. V, J and clone size reflect that table, while D and trimming were determined from the DNA. The sample yields 92,000 or so clones; about 87% were counted once. Of the sample, about 15% falls within the top ten clones.

Its CDR3 holds 13 amino acids, cysteine through phenylalanine. Solely the CDR3 DNA is kept, with 39 bases framed from the first base. V loses 7 bases of germline sequence and J loses 6 bases, and the interval between the two ends is 14 bases. Per the germline V gene (reference sequence), PRHDT is the CDR1 and FYEKMQ is the CDR2. Sorted unstimulated T cells, along with proliferating T cells recovered from mixed lymphocyte reactions, underwent TCRbeta CDR3 sequencing. Fresh whole blood from approximately ten HLA-typed healthy donors was used to isolate PBMCs. As concerns this clone: Its target antigen remains unknown. Per-base quality was not reported, and no clone a single base away is much larger than it.

Sequenced material: CD4+ T cells sorted from blood. The receptor was derived from a human donor in good health. The rearranged segments are TRBV13 and TRBJ2-3; the D segment could be TRBD1, given 7 matching bases. The encoded CDR3 is CASKDRDWDTQYF. The DNA sequence is TGTGCCAGCAAAGACAGGGACTGGGATACGCAGTATTTT.